This TCR beta chain was profiled in a study of technical replicates of blood from a few donors. This clone was counted a single time. CDR1 and CDR2 (germline): SGHNT, YENEEA. Deletions cut 3 bases from V and 2 bases from J, with 11 bases between. The CDR3 totals 16 residues. Method: immunoSEQ multiplex PCR; TCRdb's copy keeps in-frame clones and lacks some. This sample yields tens of thousands of clones, of which roughly 92% are seen a single time; about 0.38% belongs to the top ten. This clonotype was obtained from a human donor in good health. The J gene is TRBJ2-6, the V gene TRBV11-3; TRBD2 might be the D (5 bases). Sequences were obtained from T cells isolated from PBMCs. The CDR3 DNA reads as TGTGCCAGCAGCTTCGGCGACTATACTGGGGCCAACGTCCTGACTTTC. Its protein product is CASSFGDYTGANVLTF.